A single sample gave rise to the 29 T cell receptor beta chains below, sequenced in a study of shared clonotypes between healthy human individuals. Libraries were prepared by immunoSEQ multiplex PCR; TCRdb keeps only in-frame clonotypes and omits some of them. The sample comprises about 480,000 clones, about four fifths of which are singletons, and roughly 13% rests with the top ten. The sample consisted of PBMCs. These receptors were collected from a middle-aged woman in good health. Some clones in this sample may be carry-over from other donors' samples.

The CDR3 DNA sequence: TGTGCCAGCAGCTTCAGCCCTGGGGGGACCCAGTACTTC. Amino acids: CASSFSPGGTQYF. The chain uses TRBV7-3 and TRBJ2-5, with D perhaps being TRBD1 or TRBD2 (5 bases each). CDR1 and CDR2 (germline): SGHTA, FQGTGA. Trimming shortened V by 3 bases and J by 7 bases, and 12 bases separated the two germline ends. There are 13 residues in the CDR3.

The V call is TRBV7-9, the J call TRBJ2-1; D gene uncertain. This CDR3 is built from 16 residues. Germline values: CDR1 SEHNR, CDR2 FQNEAQ (reference sequence). V was pared by 7 bases and J by 0 bases, with 16 bases between. CDR3 residues: CASTLSRVPSYNEQFF. The CDR3 coding sequence is TGTGCCAGCACCCTCAGTCGCGTACCCTCCTACAATGAGCAGTTCTTC.

V and J are TRBV2 and TRBJ2-3; 7 nucleotides agree with TRBD1. Germline values: CDR1 SNHLY, CDR2 FYNNEI. Unmatched junction bases numbered 6, after V lost 9 bases and J lost 0 bases. CDR3 length: 14 amino acids. CDR3: CARPRGQSTDTQYF. The CDR3 nucleotides are TGTGCCAGGCCCCGGGGACAGAGCACAGATACGCAGTATTTT.

The chain carries TRBV7-9 and TRBJ1-4; D is unclear. With 5 bases removed from V and 0 bases from J, the gap between germline ends came to 10 bases. The CDR3 loop spans 15 amino acids. Germline V gene lookup returns CDR1 SEHNR and CDR2 FQNEAQ (reference sequence). CDR3 sequence: CASSRNTATNEKLFF. The CDR3 nucleotides are TGTGCCAGCAGCCGGAACACTGCAACTAATGAAAAACTGTTTTTT.

V is TRBV6-1 and J is TRBJ1-5; maybe TRBD1 (5 bases). The CDR3 consists of 14 residues. V dropped 2 bases and J dropped 4 bases, with 9 bases sitting between them. From germline, CDR1 is MNHNS and CDR2 SASEGT. The CDR3 region is CASSESGGNQPQHF. CDR3 in DNA: TGTGCCAGCAGTGAAAGTGGGGGGAATCAGCCCCAGCATTTT.

V gene TRBV27 combines with J gene TRBJ1-2; D perhaps matches TRBD1 (6 bases). Germline V gene lookup returns CDR1 MNHEY and CDR2 SMNVEV (reference sequence). CDR3 size: 15 residues. V shed 5 bases and J shed 4 bases, with 17 bases lying between them. Here the CDR3 DNA reads TGTGCCAGCAGTAAAAAAGGGGGGGGCGGCTATGGCTACACCTTC. Its protein product is CASSKKGGGGYGYTF.

This chain connects TRBV7-9 to TRBJ2-1; 7 bases are a match to TRBD1. The CDR3 runs 15 residues. CDR1 is SEHNR, CDR2 FQNEAQ, per germline (reference sequence). Trimming took 2 bases from V and 5 from J; bases not matched to a gene: 6. The CDR3 protein is CASSLSPDRDNEQFF. The CDR3, as DNA: TGTGCCAGCAGCTTAAGCCCCGACAGGGACAATGAGCAGTTCTTC.

The chain couples TRBV4-1 to TRBJ1-3; no reliable D call. CDR3 length equals 14 residues. The germline gives CDR1 MGHRA, CDR2 YSYEKL. V shed 0 bases and J shed 3 bases, with 6 bases lying between them. The CDR3 region is CASSQEPVGNTIYF. The CDR3 DNA reads TGCGCCAGCAGCCAAGAACCCGTTGGAAACACCATATATTTT.

The genes are TRBV6-5 and TRBJ1-1; weak D call: TRBD1 (5 bases). The germline CDR1 and CDR2 sequences are MNHEY and SVGAGI. Trimming cost V 6 bases and J 1 base, with 12 bases left between them. CDR3 length equals 14 residues. Written as DNA, the CDR3 is TGTGCCAGCAGACGGGACCGAACGAACACTGAAGCTTTCTTT. It yields the protein CASRRDRTNTEAFF.

The V and J genes are TRBV7-2 and TRBJ2-7, with D perhaps matching TRBD1 (6 bases). V shed 10 bases and J shed 3 bases, with 16 bases lying between them. The germline V gene encodes CDR1 SGHTA and CDR2 FQGNSA. The CDR3 is made up of 13 amino acids. The CDR3 sequence: CATRGGHLYEQYF. In DNA form, the CDR3 reads TGTGCCACCCGTGGGGGACACCTCTACGAGCAGTACTTC.

This clone appeared a single time. V gene TRBV6-1 combines with J gene TRBJ1-1; D ambiguous. The length of the CDR3 is 14 residues. V lost 5 bases and J 6 bases, leaving 16 bases between the germline ends. In germline, CDR1 is MNHNS, CDR2 SASEGT. In DNA form, the CDR3 reads TGTGCCAGCAGTTTGGGATACTTGGGGTCTGAAGCTTTCTTT. It codes for CASSLGYLGSEAFF.

A word on this clone: Sequence at one end of the junction differs from germline and may be a read error. This sample includes further DNA sequences coding for the same CDR3. This chain connects TRBV29-1 to TRBJ2-2, with 10 bases lining up with TRBD2. CDR1 is SQVTM, CDR2 ANQGSEA, per germline. The CDR3 extends over 14 amino acids. The CDR3 loop reads CSVVGLAGVGELFF. CDR3 nucleotides: TGCAGCGTTGTAGGTCTAGCGGGAGTCGGGGAGTTGTTTTTT.

The rearrangement links TRBV7-2 to TRBJ1-5; D uncertain. V was clipped by 5 bases and J by 3 bases, with 17 bases between them. The germline CDR1 and CDR2 sequences are SGHTA and FQGNSA. This CDR3 contains 16 residues. CDR3 DNA: TGTGCCAGCAGCCTAGATGGTGTCAGTGACAATCAGCCCCAGCATTTT. Translation gives CASSLDGVSDNQPQHF.

The chain joins TRBV29-1 to TRBJ2-5; the D is unclear. The CDR3 spans 11 residues. Germline V gene lookup returns CDR1 SQVTM and CDR2 ANQGSEA. The ends were cut back, 3 bases at V and 4 bases at J, with 6 bases in the middle. The DNA for the CDR3 is TGCAGCGTTGACAGTGGAGAGACCCAGTACTTC. It specifies CSVDSGETQYF.

The J gene is TRBJ2-1, the V gene TRBV27; 8 nucleotides agree with TRBD2. V lost 5 bases, J lost 7 bases, and 7 bases stayed unmatched. The germline gives CDR1 MNHEY, CDR2 SMNVEV (reference sequence). This CDR3 has 14 residues. The DNA of the CDR3 is TGTGCCAGCAGTCCTGCTAGCGGGCGGAATGAGCAGTTCTTC. The encoded protein is CASSPASGRNEQFF.

The CDR3 DNA sequence: TGTGCCAGTAGCCCAAAGAACCCTTTGGGAGTCTCCTACAATGAGCAGTTCTTC. The encoded protein is CASSPKNPLGVSYNEQFF. The chain recombines TRBV19 with TRBJ2-1, with D perhaps TRBD2 (5 bases). V was trimmed by 6 bases and J by 0 bases, leaving 21 bases between them. This CDR3 comprises 18 residues. Germline V gives CDR1 LNHDA, CDR2 SQIVND (reference sequence).

The rearrangement links TRBV10-3 to TRBJ2-2, with 9 bases fitting TRBD1. V shed 7 bases and J 4 bases; nucleotides not matched to a gene: 4. Germline V gene lookup returns CDR1 ENHRY and CDR2 SYGVKD. CDR3 length equals 14 residues. The CDR3 region has the DNA TGTGCCATCAAAGGGGACAGGGCCACCGGGGAGCTGTTTTTT. It is translated as CAIKGDRATGELFF.

The genes are TRBV14 and TRBJ2-2; TRBD1 is a possible D gene (6 bases). This CDR3 contains 15 residues. Germline CDR1 SGHDN, CDR2 FVKESK. With 3 bases removed from V and 3 bases from J, the gap between germline ends came to 11 bases. The CDR3 reads CASSQARGYTGELFF. The CDR3 DNA is TGTGCCAGCAGCCAGGCTAGGGGGTACACCGGGGAGCTGTTTTTT. The full variable domain, completed using reference TRBV14 and TRBJ2-2, is EAGVTQFPSHSVIEKGQTVTLRCDPISGHDNLYWYRRVMGKEIKFLLHFVKESKQDESGMPNNRFLAERTGGTYSTLKVQPAELEDSGVYFCASSQARGYTGELFFGEGSRLTVL.

The chain has TRBV2 and TRBJ2-3, with 8 bases matching TRBD2. CDR3 length: 15 residues. In germline, CDR1 is SNHLY, CDR2 FYNNEI. The V and J ends lost 7 bases and 5 bases, in that order; junction bases with no gene match: 11. The CDR3 DNA is TGTGCCAGCAAGATCGGAGCGGGAGAGGTAGATACGCAGTATTTT. Translation gives CASKIGAGEVDTQYF.

The J gene is TRBJ2-5, the V gene TRBV25-1, with D unclear. Trimming left V 6 bases short and J 3 bases short, with 5 bases between. The germline V gene has CDR1 MGHDK and CDR2 SYGVNS. The CDR3 has 11 residues. The CDR3 reads CASSPKETQYF. Written as DNA, the CDR3 is TGTGCCAGCAGCCCGAAAGAGACCCAGTACTTC.

The V call is TRBV4-2, the J call TRBJ2-7; 12 positions match TRBD2. The V gene end was trimmed by 6 bases and the J gene end by 3 bases; junction bases not matched to a gene: 6. This CDR3 has 15 amino acids. Germline V gene data show CDR1 as LGHNA and CDR2 as YNFKEQ. CDR3 DNA: TGTGCCAGCAGGCCCGGACTAGCGGGATTCTACGAGCAGTACTTC. Translated, it gives CASRPGLAGFYEQYF.

The chain couples TRBV18 to TRBJ1-2; D is undetermined. This CDR3 has 13 amino acids. Trimming took off 6 bases at V and 7 bases at J, with 15 bases between the two ends. CDR1 KGHSH and CDR2 LQKENI come from the germline V gene. Here the CDR3 DNA reads TGTGCCAGCTCGATCGAAGAAGGGTCTGGCTACACCTTC. Amino acids: CASSIEEGSGYTF.

To note about this clone: One base separates it from a far larger clone, so it is likely a read error. V usage is TRBV4-1 and J usage is TRBJ2-1, with 10 bases lining up with TRBD1. The germline CDR1 and CDR2 sequences are MGHRA and YSYEKL. V was pared by 4 bases and J by 1 base, with 1 base of the junction left unmatched. This CDR3 has 15 amino acids. The CDR3 coding sequence is TGCGCCAGCAGCCCGGGACAGGGGTCCTACAATGAGCAGTTCTTC. Translation gives CASSPGQGSYNEQFF.

V and J are TRBV7-2 and TRBJ1-1; D unresolved. The length of the CDR3 is 13 residues. Trimming pared 4 bases from V and 9 bases from J, leaving 15 bases between. The germline V gene has CDR1 SGHTA and CDR2 FQGNSA. Here the CDR3 reads CASSSTGHPQAFF. DNA of the CDR3: TGTGCCAGCAGCTCCACGGGCCACCCCCAAGCTTTCTTT.

The chain couples TRBV6-4 to TRBJ2-5; a weak D match, TRBD1 (6 bases). This CDR3 spans 13 amino acids. Germline V gene lookup returns CDR1 MRHNA and CDR2 SNTAGT. The V and J ends lost 4 bases and 5 bases respectively, with 11 bases between them. In nucleotides, the CDR3 is TGTGCCAGCAGTGTCTTTCAGGGGGAGACCCAGTACTTC. Its protein product is CASSVFQGETQYF.

V gene TRBV7-2 combines with J gene TRBJ1-2; D unclear. Trimming cost V 1 base and J 7 bases, with 10 bases left between them. This CDR3 is 13 amino acids long. CDR1 SGHTA and CDR2 FQGNSA come from the germline V gene. The CDR3 sequence is CASSLVAVGGYTF. The CDR3 bases are TGTGCCAGCAGCTTAGTGGCAGTCGGTGGCTACACCTTC.

The table lists this clone with many counts. The chain joins TRBV11-3 to TRBJ2-3; D ambiguous. Looked up from germline, CDR1 is SGHNT and CDR2 is YENEEA. This CDR3 spans 13 amino acids. Trimming cost V 2 bases and J 6 bases, with 9 bases left between them. The CDR3 DNA reads TGTGCCAGCAGCTTAAGGTTGGAGGATACGCAGTATTTT. Protein product: CASSLRLEDTQYF.

In its sample, this clone was seen once. This chain joins TRBV6-4 and TRBJ2-1; D is perhaps TRBD2 (7 bases). Germline assignment: CDR1 MRHNA and CDR2 SNTAGT. The CDR3 covers 16 residues. V shed 1 base and J shed 7 bases, with 17 bases lying between them. CDR3 coding DNA: TGTGCCAGCAGTGACTTGGGGGCTAGCGGACGTAATGAGCAGTTCTTC. This sequence encodes CASSDLGASGRNEQFF.

The V and J genes are TRBV6-5 and TRBJ1-4; maybe TRBD1 (5 bases). The length of the CDR3 is 14 residues. Germline V CDR1 and CDR2: MNHEY, SVGAGI. With 6 bases removed from V and 8 bases from J, the gap between germline ends came to 16 bases. The CDR3 nucleotides read TGTGCCAGCAGCTTCGGGGGAGGAGGGGAAAAACTGTTTTTT. This codes for CASSFGGGGEKLFF.